A selection of T cell receptor beta chains follows, all from one sample in a study of CD4 T cells in relation to SARS-CoV-2 and coronaviruses. Their antigens are not known. The data were produced by immunoSEQ multiplex PCR, yet TCRdb's version contains in-frame clones alone and is incomplete. The top ten hold around 9.9% of the sample, which has approximately 18,000 clones, roughly three quarters seen once. Sample: CD4+ T cells from PBMCs, cultured in vitro. Receptors were obtained from a human donor in good health. CDR3s include the opening cysteine and the closing phenylalanine or tryptophan. The D gene is left open where the match is weak. The size of a clone is reported for some rows only, either as once, few or many, or as a class for expanded clones.

TRBV2	NA	NA	TRBJ1-1	CASSIQGSGTEAFF	TGTGCCAGCAGTATACAGGGTTCGGGAACTGAAGCTTTCTTT
TRBV12-3/TRBV12-4	NA	few	TRBJ2-5	CASRTGKQETQYF	TGTGCCAGCAGGACAGGCAAGCAAGAGACCCAGTACTTC
TRBV19	TRBD1	NA	TRBJ1-2	CASSFLGTDILTF	TGTGCCAGTAGTTTCCTCGGGACAGACATTTTGACCTTC
TRBV7-3	TRBD2	NA	TRBJ2-5	CASSTETSGRGGTQYF	TGTGCCAGCAGCACAGAGACTAGCGGGAGGGGGGGGACCCAGTACTTC
TRBV5-8	NA	once	TRBJ1-2	CASSPQLGGRYGYTF	TGTGCCAGCAGCCCCCAATTGGGGGGTCGGTATGGCTACACCTTC
TRBV7-2	TRBD1	NA	TRBJ2-2	CASSAYRGLDTGELFF	TGTGCCAGCAGCGCCTACAGGGGGTTGGACACCGGGGAGCTGTTTTTT
TRBV29-1	TRBD1	NA	TRBJ1-2	CSVGILGTGGFPTF	TGCAGCGTTGGAATATTGGGGACAGGGGGATTTCCCACCTTC
TRBV5-1	TRBD1	few	TRBJ2-2	CASSPQGPLGELFF	TGCGCCAGCAGCCCACAGGGGCCCCTCGGGGAGCTGTTTTTT
TRBV6-5	NA	NA	TRBJ2-2	CASTERVTGELFF	TGTGCCAGCACCGAGCGGGTTACCGGGGAGCTGTTTTTT
TRBV9	TRBD1	NA	TRBJ2-1	CASSQGQGGEQFF	TGTGCCAGCAGCCAGGGACAGGGCGGTGAGCAGTTCTTC
TRBV2	NA	NA	TRBJ1-2	CASRKGDGAWTF	TGTGCCAGCAGGAAGGGGGACGGCGCATGGACCTTC
TRBV12-3/TRBV12-4	NA	NA	TRBJ2-7	CASGGDSSYEQYF	TGTGCCAGCGGGGGGGACAGCTCCTACGAGCAGTACTTC
TRBV27	TRBD1	once	TRBJ2-5	CASSHRGRRQETQYF	TGTGCCAGCAGTCACAGGGGGCGTCGGCAAGAGACCCAGTACTTC
TRBV7-9	TRBD2	NA	TRBJ2-7	CASSPTSGAHSYEQYF	TGTGCCAGCAGCCCAACTAGCGGGGCCCACTCCTACGAGCAGTACTTC
TRBV5-1	NA	NA	TRBJ2-1	CASSPPGLDEQFF	TGCGCCAGCAGCCCCCCTGGCCTGGATGAGCAGTTCTTC
TRBV2	NA	NA	TRBJ1-3	CASSGLSGNTIYF	TGTGCCAGCAGTGGGCTCTCTGGAAACACCATATATTTT
TRBV12-3/TRBV12-4	NA	few	TRBJ1-1	CASSLWENTEAFF	TGTGCCAGCAGTTTGTGGGAGAACACTGAAGCTTTCTTT
TRBV7-2	TRBD2	NA	TRBJ2-3	CASKASGGADTQYF	TGTGCCAGCAAGGCTAGCGGGGGGGCAGATACGCAGTATTTT
TRBV5-1	NA	NA	TRBJ1-1	CASSLTPGTEAFF	TGCGCCAGCAGCTTGACCCCGGGCACTGAAGCTTTCTTT
TRBV6-1	TRBD2	NA	TRBJ2-5	CASSEALAGGSETQYF	TGTGCCAGCAGTGAAGCGCTGGCGGGAGGGTCGGAGACCCAGTACTTC
TRBV4-3	NA	once	TRBJ2-5	CASSQDGRRGTQYF	TGCGCCAGCAGCCAAGATGGCAGGCGGGGGACCCAGTACTTC
TRBV11-2	TRBD2	NA	TRBJ2-5	CASRAGAREETQYF	TGTGCCAGCAGAGCGGGGGCTAGGGAAGAGACCCAGTACTTC
TRBV6-5	NA	NA	TRBJ1-2	CASSYEVNYGYTF	TGTGCCAGCAGTTACGAGGTTAACTATGGCTACACCTTC
TRBV18	TRBD1	once	TRBJ1-3	CASSPDRGSSGNTIYF	TGTGCCAGCTCTCCAGACAGGGGTAGCTCTGGAAACACCATATATTTT
TRBV5-1	TRBD2	NA	TRBJ2-3	CASSPGLAGAPDTQYF	TGCGCCAGCAGCCCGGGACTAGCGGGGGCCCCCGATACGCAGTATTTT
TRBV7-2	TRBD2	NA	TRBJ2-5	CASGGSGGQETQYF	TGTGCCAGCGGAGGTAGCGGGGGGCAAGAGACCCAGTACTTC
TRBV18	TRBD1	once	TRBJ1-5	CASSTGTGANQPQHF	TGTGCCAGCTCAACCGGGACAGGGGCGAATCAGCCCCAGCATTTT
TRBV5-1	TRBD2	NA	TRBJ2-1	CASQPQRGYYNEQFF	TGCGCCAGCCAGCCCCAGCGGGGGTACTACAATGAGCAGTTCTTC
TRBV2	NA	NA	TRBJ1-5	CASSDRDQPQHF	TGTGCCAGCAGTGACAGGGATCAGCCCCAGCATTTT
TRBV5-5	NA	NA	TRBJ2-7	CASSLAGGGSYEQYF	TGTGCCAGCAGCTTGGCCGGGGGTGGGTCCTACGAGCAGTACTTC
TRBV19	NA	few	TRBJ2-7	CASSEQGYEQYF	TGTGCCAGTAGCGAACAGGGTTACGAGCAGTACTTC
TRBV5-1	NA	medium-sized	TRBJ2-3	CASSSMPTDTQYF	TGCGCCAGCAGCTCTATGCCCACAGATACGCAGTATTTT
TRBV2	TRBD2	NA	TRBJ2-7	CASTRGTSSYEQYF	TGTGCCAGCACCCGCGGGACTAGCTCCTACGAGCAGTACTTC
TRBV7-2	TRBD2	NA	TRBJ2-5	CASSFGTSGVLETQYF	TGTGCCAGCAGCTTTGGGACTAGCGGGGTATTGGAGACCCAGTACTTC
TRBV7-9	NA	NA	TRBJ2-3	CASSLGGLFPDSTTDTQYF	TGTGCCAGCAGCTTAGGAGGGTTGTTTCCGGATTCTACGACAGATACGCAGTATTTT
TRBV19	NA	NA	TRBJ2-5	CASSPPGQETQYF	TGTGCCAGTTCCCCTCCGGGGCAAGAGACCCAGTACTTC
TRBV18	TRBD1	once	TRBJ1-4	CASSRAGGTNEKLFF	TGTGCCAGCTCACGCGCAGGGGGCACTAATGAAAAACTGTTTTTT
TRBV11-2	TRBD1	NA	TRBJ1-5	CASSLNPGGGQPQHF	TGTGCCAGCAGCCTAAACCCAGGGGGGGGTCAGCCCCAGCATTTT
TRBV4-1	NA	NA	TRBJ2-3	CASSQDVERVGSTDTQYF	TGCGCCAGCAGCCAAGATGTAGAACGGGTGGGTTCCACAGATACGCAGTATTTT
TRBV10-3	TRBD2	NA	TRBJ2-2	CAIFLAGGSNTGELFF	TGTGCCATCTTCCTAGCGGGGGGTTCGAACACCGGGGAGCTGTTTTTT
TRBV6-2/TRBV6-3	TRBD2	NA	TRBJ2-4	CASSPWGSGEENIQYF	TGTGCCAGCAGTCCCTGGGGTAGCGGGGAAGAAAACATTCAGTACTTC
TRBV19	NA	few	TRBJ2-1	CASSIDPGSSYEQFF	TGTGCCAGTAGTATAGATCCAGGGTCTTCTTATGAGCAGTTCTTC
TRBV9	TRBD2	NA	TRBJ2-1	CASSNRFQRGSYNEQFF	TGTGCCAGCAGCAACCGATTTCAGCGGGGATCCTACAATGAGCAGTTCTTC
TRBV7-2	NA	once	TRBJ2-3	CASSLEGLSTDTQYF	TGTGCCAGCAGCTTAGAGGGACTCAGCACAGATACGCAGTATTTT
TRBV29-1	NA	NA	TRBJ1-2	CSVAPGRGNYGYTF	TGCAGCGTTGCTCCTGGGAGGGGTAACTATGGCTACACCTTC
TRBV3-1/TRBV3-2	TRBD2	NA	TRBJ2-1	CASSLGSSGERGQFF	TGTGCCAGCAGCCTTGGGTCTAGCGGCGAGCGGGGGCAGTTCTTC
TRBV23-1	NA	NA	TRBJ2-5	CASSQSGREETQYF	TGCGCCAGCAGTCAATCGGGCAGGGAAGAGACCCAGTACTTC
TRBV19	NA	NA	TRBJ2-1	CASSRATLTYNEQFF	TGTGCCAGTAGTAGGGCGACCTTAACCTACAATGAGCAGTTCTTC
TRBV5-1	TRBD1	NA	TRBJ2-2	CASSSGTGVTGELFF	TGCGCCAGCAGCTCCGGGACAGGGGTGACCGGGGAGCTGTTTTTT
TRBV4-3	NA	NA	TRBJ1-5	CASSPRTDSNQPQHF	TGCGCCAGCAGCCCCCGGACAGATAGCAATCAGCCCCAGCATTTT
TRBV6-1	NA	once	TRBJ1-1	CASSDRDDTEAFF	TGTGCCAGCAGTGACAGGGACGACACTGAAGCTTTCTTT
TRBV5-4	NA	NA	TRBJ2-2	CASSFSGVTGELFF	TGTGCCAGCAGCTTCTCAGGGGTTACCGGGGAGCTGTTTTTT
TRBV4-1	NA	NA	TRBJ1-2	CASSQGQGANYGYTF	TGCGCCAGCAGCCAGGGCCAGGGCGCTAACTATGGCTACACCTTC
TRBV4-2	NA	NA	TRBJ2-7	CASSSRVEQYF	TGTGCCAGCAGCTCTAGGGTAGAGCAGTACTTC
TRBV11-2	TRBD1	NA	TRBJ2-1	CASRRPGTVYNEQFF	TGTGCCAGCAGACGTCCCGGGACAGTCTACAATGAGCAGTTCTTC
TRBV2	NA	NA	TRBJ1-2	CASSGLTTNYGYTF	TGTGCCAGCAGTGGACTGACAACTAACTATGGCTACACCTTC
TRBV5-1	TRBD2	NA	TRBJ2-7	CASSLDLSPRAGSYEQYF	TGCGCCAGCAGCTTAGATTTATCGCCCCGAGCGGGATCCTACGAGCAGTACTTC
TRBV23-1	NA	NA	TRBJ1-5	CASSQSKRSPGQLSRNSNQPQHF	TGCGCCAGCAGTCAATCGAAGAGGTCACCGGGACAACTTTCCCGAAATAGCAATCAGCCCCAGCATTTT
TRBV5-4	NA	NA	TRBJ2-3	CASTGQITDTQYF	TGTGCCAGCACAGGGCAGATCACAGATACGCAGTATTTT